The TCR beta chain under discussion was sequenced for a study of identifying expanded T cells in peripheral blood. Sequencing used immunoSEQ multiplex PCR; TCRdb keeps in-frame clones, though not all of them. The top ten clones hold 2.5% to 3.5% of a sample with roughly 75,000 clones, 85% to 90% of them seen once. This CDR3 has 12 amino acids. The germline V gene has CDR1 GTSNPN and CDR2 SVGIG (reference sequence). Trimming took 2 bases from V and 11 from J; bases not matched to a gene: 9. The sequenced material came from blood. This receptor was taken from a person aged 18 to 75 in good health. The V gene is TRBV30, the J gene TRBJ2-7, with 7 positions matching TRBD1. CDR3 loop: CAWSITGTDEYF. CDR3 coding DNA: TGTGCCTGGAGTATTACCGGGACAGACGAGTACTTC.